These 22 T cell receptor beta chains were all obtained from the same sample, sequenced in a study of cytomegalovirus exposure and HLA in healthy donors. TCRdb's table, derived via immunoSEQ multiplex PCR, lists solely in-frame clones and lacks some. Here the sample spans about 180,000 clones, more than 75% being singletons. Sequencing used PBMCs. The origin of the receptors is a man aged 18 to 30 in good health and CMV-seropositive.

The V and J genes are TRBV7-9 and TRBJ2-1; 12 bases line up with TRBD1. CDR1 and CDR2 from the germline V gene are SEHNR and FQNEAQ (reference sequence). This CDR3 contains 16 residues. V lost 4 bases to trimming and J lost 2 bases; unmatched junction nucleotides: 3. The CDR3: CASSSGTGGPYNEQFF. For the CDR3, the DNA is TGTGCCAGCAGCTCCGGGACAGGGGGCCCCTACAATGAGCAGTTCTTC.

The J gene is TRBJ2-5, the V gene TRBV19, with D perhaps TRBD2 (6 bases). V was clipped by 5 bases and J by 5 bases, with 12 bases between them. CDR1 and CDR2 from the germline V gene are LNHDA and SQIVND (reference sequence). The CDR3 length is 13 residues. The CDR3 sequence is CASSSGGYETQYF. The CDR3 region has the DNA TGTGCCAGTAGTTCTGGGGGGTATGAGACCCAGTACTTC.

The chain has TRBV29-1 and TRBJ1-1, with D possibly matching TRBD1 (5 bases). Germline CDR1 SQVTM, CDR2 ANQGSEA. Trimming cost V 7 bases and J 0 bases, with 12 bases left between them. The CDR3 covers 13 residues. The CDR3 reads CSAPGAMNTEAFF. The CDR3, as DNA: TGCAGCGCCCCTGGGGCGATGAACACTGAAGCTTTCTTT. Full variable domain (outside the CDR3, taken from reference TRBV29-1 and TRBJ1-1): SAVISQKPSRDICQRGTSLTIQCQVDSQVTMMFWYRQQPGQSLTLIATANQGSEATYESGFVIDKFPISRPNLTFSTLTVSNMSPEDSSIYLCSAPGAMNTEAFFGQGTRLTVV.

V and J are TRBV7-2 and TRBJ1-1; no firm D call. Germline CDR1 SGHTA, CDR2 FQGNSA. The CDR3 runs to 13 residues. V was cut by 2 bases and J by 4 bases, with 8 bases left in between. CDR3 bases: TGTGCCAGCAGCTTACCCGGTTTCACTGAAGCTTTCTTT. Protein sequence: CASSLPGFTEAFF.

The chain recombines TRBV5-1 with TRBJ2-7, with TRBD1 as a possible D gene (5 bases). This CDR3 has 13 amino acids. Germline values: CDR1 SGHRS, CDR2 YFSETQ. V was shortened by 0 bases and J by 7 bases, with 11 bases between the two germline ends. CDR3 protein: CASSLGGSPEQYF. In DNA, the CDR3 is TGCGCCAGCAGCTTGGGGGGCTCCCCTGAGCAGTACTTC.

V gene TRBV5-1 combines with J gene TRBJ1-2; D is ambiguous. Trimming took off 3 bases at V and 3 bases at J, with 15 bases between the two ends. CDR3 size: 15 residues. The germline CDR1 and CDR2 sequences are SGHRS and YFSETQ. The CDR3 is CASSSTPQNHYGYTF. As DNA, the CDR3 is TGCGCCAGCAGCTCCACCCCACAGAACCACTATGGCTACACCTTC.

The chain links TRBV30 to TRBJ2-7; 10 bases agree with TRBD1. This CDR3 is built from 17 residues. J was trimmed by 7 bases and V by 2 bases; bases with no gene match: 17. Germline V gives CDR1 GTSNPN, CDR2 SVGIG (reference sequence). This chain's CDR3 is CAWSLTGQGVAVIEQYF. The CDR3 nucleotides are TGTGCCTGGAGTCTGACCGGACAGGGGGTTGCGGTTATAGAGCAGTACTTC.

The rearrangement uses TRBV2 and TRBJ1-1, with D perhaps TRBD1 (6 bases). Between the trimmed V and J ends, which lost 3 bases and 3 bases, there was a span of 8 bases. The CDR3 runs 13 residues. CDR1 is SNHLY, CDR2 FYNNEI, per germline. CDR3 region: CASSDYRDTEAFF. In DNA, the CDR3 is TGTGCCAGCAGTGACTACAGGGACACTGAAGCTTTCTTT.

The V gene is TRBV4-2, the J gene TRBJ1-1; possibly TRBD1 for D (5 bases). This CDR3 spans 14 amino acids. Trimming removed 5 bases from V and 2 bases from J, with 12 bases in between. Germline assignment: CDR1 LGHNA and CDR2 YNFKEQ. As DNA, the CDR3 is TGTGCCAGCAGCACCTCAGGGTCTAACACTGAAGCTTTCTTT. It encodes CASSTSGSNTEAFF.

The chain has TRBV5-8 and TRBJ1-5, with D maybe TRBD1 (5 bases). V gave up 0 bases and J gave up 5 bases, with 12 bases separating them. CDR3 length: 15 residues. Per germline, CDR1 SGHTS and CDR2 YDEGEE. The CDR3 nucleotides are TGTGCCAGCAGCTTGGTCGGCGGGGGGGATCAGCCCCAGCATTTT. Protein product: CASSLVGGGDQPQHF.

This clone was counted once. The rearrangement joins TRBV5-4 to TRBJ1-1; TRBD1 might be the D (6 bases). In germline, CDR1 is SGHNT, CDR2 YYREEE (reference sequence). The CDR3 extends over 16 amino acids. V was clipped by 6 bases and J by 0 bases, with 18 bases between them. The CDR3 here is CASTKGGGRVNTEAFF. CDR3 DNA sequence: TGTGCCAGCACCAAGGGAGGGGGGAGAGTGAACACTGAAGCTTTCTTT.

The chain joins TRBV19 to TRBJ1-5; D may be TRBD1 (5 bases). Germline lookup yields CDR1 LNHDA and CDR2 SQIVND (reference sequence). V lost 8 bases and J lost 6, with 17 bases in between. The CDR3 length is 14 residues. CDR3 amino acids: CASQTSRGIQPQHF. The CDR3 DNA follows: TGTGCCAGTCAGACCTCTCGGGGGATTCAGCCCCAGCATTTT.

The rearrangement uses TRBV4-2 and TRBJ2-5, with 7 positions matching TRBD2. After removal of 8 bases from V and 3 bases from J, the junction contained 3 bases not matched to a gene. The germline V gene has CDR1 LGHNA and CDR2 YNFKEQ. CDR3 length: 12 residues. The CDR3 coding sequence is TGTGCCAGCCGGGACTACGAAGAGACCCAGTACTTC. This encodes CASRDYEETQYF.

Here the CDR3 reads CAWTRRTGRSYNEQFF. CDR3 DNA: TGTGCCTGGACCCGTAGGACAGGGAGGTCCTACAATGAGCAGTTCTTC. The chain joins TRBV30 to TRBJ2-1; 8 nucleotides align to TRBD1. V dropped 4 bases and J dropped 1; count of bases not matched to a gene: 9. The CDR3 extends over 16 amino acids. Per germline, CDR1 GTSNPN and CDR2 SVGIG (reference sequence).

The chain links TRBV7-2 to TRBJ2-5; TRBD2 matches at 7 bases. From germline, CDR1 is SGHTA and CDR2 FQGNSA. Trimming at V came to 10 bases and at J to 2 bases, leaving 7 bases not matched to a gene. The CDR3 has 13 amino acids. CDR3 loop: CATGWGGQETQYF. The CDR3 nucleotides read TGTGCCACCGGCTGGGGGGGGCAAGAGACCCAGTACTTC.

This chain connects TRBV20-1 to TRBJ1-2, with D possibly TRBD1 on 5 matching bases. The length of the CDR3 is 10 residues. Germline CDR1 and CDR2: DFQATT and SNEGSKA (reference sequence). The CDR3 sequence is CSGDSYGYTF. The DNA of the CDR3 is TGCAGCGGTGACAGCTATGGCTACACCTTC.

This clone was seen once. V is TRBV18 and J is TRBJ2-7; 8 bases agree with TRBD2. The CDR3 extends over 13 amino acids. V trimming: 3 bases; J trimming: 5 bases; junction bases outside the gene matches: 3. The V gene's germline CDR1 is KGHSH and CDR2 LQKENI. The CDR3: CASSPTSDNEQYF. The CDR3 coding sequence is TGTGCCAGCTCACCGACTAGCGATAACGAGCAGTACTTC.

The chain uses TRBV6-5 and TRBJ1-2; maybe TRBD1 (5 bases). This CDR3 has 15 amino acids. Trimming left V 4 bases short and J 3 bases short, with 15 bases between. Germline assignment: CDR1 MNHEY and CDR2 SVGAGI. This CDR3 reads CASSFMLGGHYGYTF. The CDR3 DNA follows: TGTGCCAGCAGTTTCATGCTCGGGGGACACTATGGCTACACCTTC.

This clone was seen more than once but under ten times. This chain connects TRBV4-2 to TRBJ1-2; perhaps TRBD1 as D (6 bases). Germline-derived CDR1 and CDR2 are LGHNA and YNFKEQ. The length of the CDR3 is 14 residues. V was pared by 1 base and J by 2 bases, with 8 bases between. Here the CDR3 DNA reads TGTGCCAGCAGCCAAGTGGACAGCAACTATGGCTACACCTTC. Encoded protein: CASSQVDSNYGYTF.

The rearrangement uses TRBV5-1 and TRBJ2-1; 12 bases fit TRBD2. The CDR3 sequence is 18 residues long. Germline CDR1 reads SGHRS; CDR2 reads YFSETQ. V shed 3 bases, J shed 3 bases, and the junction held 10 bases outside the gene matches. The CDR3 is CASSSMTSGGALYNEQFF. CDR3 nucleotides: TGCGCCAGCAGCTCAATGACTAGCGGGGGAGCACTCTACAATGAGCAGTTCTTC.

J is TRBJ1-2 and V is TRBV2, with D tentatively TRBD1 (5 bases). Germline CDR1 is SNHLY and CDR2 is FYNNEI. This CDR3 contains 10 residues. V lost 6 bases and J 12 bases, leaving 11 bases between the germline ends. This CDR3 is CASRATENTF. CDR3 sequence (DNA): TGTGCCAGCAGGGCGACAGAAAACACCTTC. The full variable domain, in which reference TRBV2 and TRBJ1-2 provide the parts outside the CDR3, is EPEVTQTPSHQVTQMGQEVILRCVPISNHLYFYWYRQILGQKVEFLVSFYNNEISEKSEIFDDQFSVERPDGSNFTLKIRSTKLEDSAMYFCASRATENTFGSGTRLTVV.

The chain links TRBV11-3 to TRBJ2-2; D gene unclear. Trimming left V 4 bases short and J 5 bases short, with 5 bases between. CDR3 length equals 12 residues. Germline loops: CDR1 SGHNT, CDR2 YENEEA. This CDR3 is CASSYGTGELFF. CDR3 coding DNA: TGTGCCAGCAGCTACGGGACCGGGGAGCTGTTTTTT.